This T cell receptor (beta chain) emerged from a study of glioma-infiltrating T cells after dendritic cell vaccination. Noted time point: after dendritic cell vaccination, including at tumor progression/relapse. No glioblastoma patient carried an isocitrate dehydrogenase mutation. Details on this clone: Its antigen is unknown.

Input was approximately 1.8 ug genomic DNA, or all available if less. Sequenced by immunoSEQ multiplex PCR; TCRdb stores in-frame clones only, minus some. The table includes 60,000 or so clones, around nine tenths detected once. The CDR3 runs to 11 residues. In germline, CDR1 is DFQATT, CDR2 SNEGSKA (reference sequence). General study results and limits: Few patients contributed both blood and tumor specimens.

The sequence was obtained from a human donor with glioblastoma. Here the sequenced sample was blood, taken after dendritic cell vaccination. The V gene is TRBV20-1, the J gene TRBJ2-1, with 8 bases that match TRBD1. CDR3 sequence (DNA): TGCAGCCCCAGGGGGCGGGTTGAGCAGTTCTTC. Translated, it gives CSPRGRVEQFF.